Given below is one TCR beta chain in context. The CDR3 has 12 amino acids. The germline V gene has CDR1 MDHEN and CDR2 SYDVKM. Trimming removed 3 bases at V and 7 bases at J, with 9 bases between. A second PCR of 7 to 11 cycles used a sample-barcoded 5' primer and a J-beta primer mix. Every molecule of cDNA carried a tag from a template-switch adaptor with 12 random nucleotides. Individual samples furnished no less than 2.5 million CDR3-containing paired-end reads apiece. TCRdb reprocessed the 5' RACE reads via MiXCR and lists one record per CDR3 protein. The sample lists some 1.5 million distinct CDR3 sequences; approximately 30% were seen once. The source of the sample is a study of blood T cells in healthy people across ages.

Sequenced material: blood. The rearrangement uses TRBV28 and TRBJ1-2, with D unclear. The TCR sequence derives from a woman in her 30s in good health. CDR3 residues: CASSFSLSGYTF. Here the CDR3 DNA reads TGTGCCAGCAGTTTCAGTCTCTCTGGCTACACCTTC.